This TCR beta chain was sequenced for a study of cytomegalovirus exposure and HLA in healthy donors. Whole-study results and caveats: Data from an earlier analysis indicated that most TCR beta V segments were productive either about 90% or about 30% of the time. TCR beta V- and J-gene trimming, according to a later analysis, was linked to a missense DCLRE1C variant. Rare TCR sequences predominated, though certain public TCRs were found in many donors.

After removal of 4 bases from V and 3 bases from J, the junction contained 19 bases not matched to a gene. Germline V lookup: CDR1 SGDLS, CDR2 YYNGEE. The CDR3 has 20 residues. As concerns this clone: Its antigen is not known.

PCR was performed using 60 Vbeta and 13 Jbeta primers. The repertoire was sequenced with immunoSEQ multiplex PCR; TCRdb's copy has only in-frame clones and lacks some. Altogether 70,000 to 90,000 clones are present, about 76% being singletons, with the ten largest covering over 10%. The specimen sequenced was PBMCs. The genes are TRBV9 and TRBJ2-3; 11 nucleotides agree with TRBD2. This TCR was sampled from a male donor in good health and CMV-seropositive. The CDR3 DNA is TGTGCCAGCAGCCCCATTAACTCTATGGGGCTAGCGGGAGGAACAGATACGCAGTATTTT. As protein: CASSPINSMGLAGGTDTQYF.